A single sample gave rise to the 19 T cell receptor beta chains below, sequenced in a study of T-cell memory formation after mild COVID-19 (dated by TCRdb to the early 2020s). The library was made by 5' RACE. Sequencing was carried out with an Illumina NovaSeq 6000. TCRdb redid the processing of the public reads, applying fastp at Q25 and MiXCR, and retained in-frame beta chains. Identical CDR3 protein sequences are pooled into one entry, listed with their most common genes and DNA. For this sample the table gives around 130,000 distinct CDR3 sequences, of which more than 15% were detected only once. About 5% of the sample comes from the top ten. The sequenced sample consisted of PBMCs or a T cell subset sorted from them (not recorded which). The receptors here all came from a man aged 18 to 35 who had mild COVID-19 (a few samples of this study predate the infection). The sample titles of this study are shuffled in the database, so cell type and time point are left out; the donor was told from shared clones.

The J gene is TRBJ1-3, the V gene TRBV7-8; a possible D gene is TRBD1 (6 bases). Trimming stripped 5 bases from V and 0 bases from J, with 14 bases between. Germline V lookup: CDR1 SGHVS, CDR2 FQNEAQ. The CDR3 spans 16 residues. CDR3 DNA: TGTGCCAGCAGCCGGACAGATTTGTACTCTGGAAACACCATATATTTT. Translation gives CASSRTDLYSGNTIYF.

The gene calls are TRBV18 and TRBJ1-1, with a weak D call TRBD1 (5 bases). The CDR3 runs to 15 residues. V dropped 2 bases and J dropped 5 bases, with 15 bases sitting between them. Germline assignment: CDR1 KGHSH and CDR2 LQKENI. Written as DNA, the CDR3 is TGTGCCAGCTCACCAGGGGCTAAGGGTAGAACTGAAGCTTTCTTT. This codes for CASSPGAKGRTEAFF.

This clonotype was found many times. This chain uses TRBV6-2 or TRBV6-3 with TRBJ2-7; 7 bases line up with TRBD2. The CDR3 sequence is 14 residues long. Germline lookup yields CDR1 MNHEY and CDR2 SVGEGT. J gave up 2 bases and V 6 bases, and 7 bases lay outside the gene matches. The CDR3 DNA sequence: TGTGCCAGCAGGTTAGCGGGTTCGGCCTACGAGCAGTACTTC. Residues: CASRLAGSAYEQYF.

This clonotype has only a few counts. The CDR3 DNA is TGTGCCACCAGTGTCGATAAGACCCAGTACTTC. It is translated as CATSVDKTQYF. J is TRBJ2-5 and V is TRBV24-1; D remains unclear. Germline V gene lookup returns CDR1 KGHDR and CDR2 SFDVKD. Trimming removed 5 bases from V and 6 bases from J, with 6 bases in between. The CDR3 has 11 residues.

This chain connects TRBV6-5 to TRBJ2-5, with 7 nucleotides matching TRBD1. CDR3 size: 15 residues. V was pared by 5 bases and J by 4 bases, with 10 bases of the junction left unmatched. Germline CDR1 reads MNHEY; CDR2 reads SVGAGI. In nucleotides, the CDR3 is TGTGCCAGCAGTGATACAGGGGTTCTAACAGAGACCCAGTACTTC. It specifies CASSDTGVLTETQYF.

This clonotype was counted a few times. CDR3 DNA: TGCGCCAGCAGCCAAGAGACTGGAGCGCCTTTAACAGATACGCAGTATTTT. As protein: CASSQETGAPLTDTQYF. V is TRBV4-3 and J is TRBJ2-3; D ambiguous. The CDR3 covers 17 residues. Germline CDR1 reads LGHNA; CDR2 reads YSLEER. The germline V and J ends were trimmed by 0 bases and 3 bases, with 16 bases remaining between them.

This clonotype has more than one count but fewer than ten. The CDR3, as DNA: TGCGCCAGCAGTCCGTTGACAGGCCACTACGAGCAGTACTTC. This gives the protein CASSPLTGHYEQYF. The chain links TRBV23-1 to TRBJ2-7; perhaps TRBD1 as D (6 bases). TRBV23-1 is sorted into the ORF group, with uncertain function. The length of the CDR3 is 14 residues. Trimming left V 4 bases short and J 3 bases short, with 13 bases between.

This clonotype was recorded at least ten times. CDR3 amino acids: CASRPGTDSGANVLTF. The CDR3 nucleotides read TGCGCCAGCAGGCCCGGGACGGACTCTGGGGCCAACGTCCTGACTTTC. This chain connects TRBV5-1 to TRBJ2-6; tentatively, D is TRBD1 or TRBD2 (5 bases each). In germline, CDR1 is SGHRS, CDR2 YFSETQ. This CDR3 has 16 amino acids. Between the trimmed V and J ends, which lost 5 bases and 0 bases, there was a span of 12 bases.

This clonotype occurred a few times. The J gene is TRBJ2-1, the V gene TRBV7-2; 8 bases map to TRBD1. The V gene end was trimmed by 4 bases and the J gene end by 15 bases; junction bases not matched to a gene: 11. Germline-derived CDR1 and CDR2 are SGHTA and FQGNSA. The CDR3 has 13 residues. The CDR3 is CASSSRQGSRRFF. CDR3 DNA: TGTGCCAGCAGCTCTCGACAGGGGAGCCGTCGGTTCTTC.

V gene TRBV12-3 or TRBV12-4 combines with J gene TRBJ1-2, with D possibly TRBD1 on 5 matching bases. The CDR3 is 15 amino acids. With 1 base removed from V and 4 bases from J, the gap between germline ends came to 13 bases. The CDR3 loop reads CASSLGLRQIYGYTF. The CDR3 DNA reads as TGTGCCAGCAGTTTAGGGTTGAGACAGATCTATGGCTACACCTTC.

This clonotype was recorded a few times. V and J are TRBV20-1 and TRBJ2-5; 8 nucleotides line up with TRBD1. This CDR3 comprises 14 residues. Germline-derived CDR1 and CDR2 are DFQATT and SNEGSKA (reference sequence). Losses at the gene ends were 1 base for V and 3 bases for J; bases not matched to a gene: 4. This CDR3 reads CSARAHRGEETQYF. The CDR3 DNA reads as TGCAGTGCTAGAGCCCACAGGGGGGAAGAGACCCAGTACTTC.

The gene calls are TRBV5-4 and TRBJ2-1; 13 bases map to TRBD2. This CDR3 region has 15 residues. Germline V gene data show CDR1 as SGHNT and CDR2 as YYREEE (reference sequence). V was pared by 4 bases and J by 8 bases, with 6 bases of the junction left unmatched. The CDR3 region is CASSTGLAGVDEQFF. The DNA for the CDR3 is TGTGCCAGCAGCACCGGACTAGCGGGGGTCGATGAGCAGTTCTTC.

The DNA of the CDR3 is TGTGCCAGCTCCAACCGGGACACCGGGGAGCTGTTTTTT. Translating it yields CASSNRDTGELFF. V and J are TRBV18 and TRBJ2-2; D gene uncertain. Germline CDR1 reads KGHSH; CDR2 reads LQKENI. CDR3 size: 13 residues. The ends were cut back, 6 bases at V and 3 bases at J, with 8 bases in the middle.

This clonotype has more than one count but fewer than ten. The rearrangement joins TRBV7-2 to TRBJ2-2; D is undetermined. CDR1 is SGHTA and CDR2 is FQGNSA in the germline V gene. This CDR3 is 13 amino acids long. Deletions cut 2 bases from V and 8 bases from J, with 9 bases between. The CDR3 bases are TGTGCCAGCAGCTTACTAGTATGGGGGGAGCTGTTTTTT. Its translation is CASSLLVWGELFF.

The gene calls are TRBV2 and TRBJ1-5; weak D call: TRBD1 (6 bases). Germline V CDR1 and CDR2: SNHLY, FYNNEI. V was clipped by 6 bases and J by 3 bases, with 15 bases between them. The CDR3 loop spans 15 amino acids. For the CDR3, the DNA is TGTGCCAGCAGAGCGACAGGCCGTTACAATCAGCCCCAGCATTTT. Translated, it gives CASRATGRYNQPQHF.

This clonotype was seen a few times. The rearrangement joins TRBV4-3 to TRBJ2-2, with D tentatively TRBD1 or TRBD2 (6 bases each). The CDR3 is 15 amino acids. V lost 2 bases to trimming and J lost 13 bases, with 20 bases between them. Germline CDR1 and CDR2: LGHNA and YSLEER. The chain's CDR3 is CASSQTPEGGWGLFF. The CDR3 DNA follows: TGCGCCAGCAGCCAAACACCTGAGGGGGGCTGGGGGCTGTTTTTT.

The chain combines TRBV7-3 with TRBJ2-3, with 12 bases fitting TRBD2. The V gene's germline CDR1 is SGHTA and CDR2 FQGTGA. The CDR3 is 16 residues long. Unmatched junction bases numbered 3, after V lost 3 bases and J lost 2 bases. The CDR3, as DNA: TGTGCCAGCAGCTTCCGGACTAGCGGGGTCACAGATACGCAGTATTTT. Translating gives CASSFRTSGVTDTQYF.

This clonotype was detected ten times or more. V is TRBV7-8 and J is TRBJ1-1; tentative D call: TRBD1 (6 bases). Germline assignment: CDR1 SGHVS and CDR2 FQNEAQ. The CDR3 spans 14 residues. Trimming removed 0 bases at V and 8 bases at J, with 13 bases between. The CDR3 sequence is CASSLARGRMEAFF. CDR3 DNA: TGTGCCAGCAGCTTAGCCAGGGGCCGGATGGAAGCTTTCTTT.

This clonotype was counted between two and nine times. The rearrangement links TRBV19 to TRBJ1-1; D not resolved. Trimming stripped 3 bases from V and 0 bases from J, with 8 bases between. The CDR3 runs 14 residues. Germline CDR1 and CDR2: LNHDA and SQIVND (reference sequence). The CDR3, as DNA: TGTGCCAGTAGTATCGGAGGAGTGAACACTGAAGCTTTCTTT. Its protein product is CASSIGGVNTEAFF.